The 21 T cell receptor beta chains below come from one sample, sequenced in a study of cytomegalovirus exposure and HLA in healthy donors. The PCR ran on 60 Vbeta and 13 Jbeta primers. This table comes from immunoSEQ multiplex PCR, and its TCRdb copy is limited to in-frame clones, with some not included. In the table there are around 140,000 clones, roughly 80% of which are singletons. The source material was PBMCs. The source of these receptors is a female donor in good health and CMV-seronegative.

The V call is TRBV6-5, the J call TRBJ2-1; TRBD1 is a possible D gene (6 bases). The V gene's germline CDR1 is MNHEY and CDR2 SVGAGI. Deletions cut 0 bases from V and 6 bases from J, with 9 bases between. The CDR3 has 14 residues. The CDR3 loop is CASSYSGTSNEQFF. The CDR3 nucleotides are TGTGCCAGCAGTTACTCCGGGACAAGCAATGAGCAGTTCTTC.

DNA of the CDR3: TGCGCCAGCAGCTTAAGGGGTTACCCCTACGAGCAGTACTTC. This encodes CASSLRGYPYEQYF. The chain couples TRBV5-1 to TRBJ2-7; tentatively, D is TRBD1 (5 bases). The germline V gene encodes CDR1 SGHRS and CDR2 YFSETQ. The CDR3 totals 14 residues. V lost 2 bases to trimming and J lost 2 bases, with 11 bases between them.

The chain links TRBV7-9 to TRBJ2-1, with D possibly matching TRBD1 (6 bases). With 4 bases removed from V and 9 bases from J, the gap between germline ends came to 19 bases. Looked up from germline, CDR1 is SEHNR and CDR2 is FQNEAQ (reference sequence). There are 15 residues in the CDR3. CDR3 sequence: CASSSGAFWGAEQFF. In DNA, the CDR3 is TGTGCCAGCAGCTCAGGGGCGTTTTGGGGAGCTGAGCAGTTCTTC.

The rearrangement joins TRBV19 to TRBJ2-1; 11 bases are a match to TRBD2. The junction had 3 bases not matched to a gene; V was cut back by 4 bases and J by 10 bases. The length of the CDR3 is 13 residues. CDR1 is LNHDA and CDR2 is SQIVND in the germline V gene (reference sequence). CDR3 in amino acids: CASSTRLAGEQFF. The DNA of the CDR3 is TGTGCCAGTAGTACCCGACTAGCGGGGGAGCAGTTCTTC.

V is TRBV5-1 and J is TRBJ1-4; 8 bases align to TRBD1. This CDR3 is built from 16 residues. From germline, CDR1 is SGHRS and CDR2 YFSETQ. After removal of 4 bases from V and 14 bases from J, the junction contained 19 bases not matched to a gene. CDR3 region: CASSTTGAAFSERLFF. Here the CDR3 DNA reads TGCGCCAGCAGCACGACAGGGGCAGCTTTTTCCGAGCGTCTGTTTTTT. Combining the CDR3 with reference TRBV5-1 and TRBJ1-4 gives the whole variable domain KAGVTQTPRYLIKTRGQQVTLSCSPISGHRSVSWYQQTPGQGLQFLFEYFSETQRNKGNFPGRFSGRQFSNSRSEMNVSTLELGDSALYLCASSTTGAAFSERLFFGSGTQLSVL.

This clone appeared a few times. The rearrangement links TRBV4-3 to TRBJ1-4; TRBD1 might be the D (5 bases). Deletions cut 0 bases from V and 0 bases from J, with 17 bases between. CDR1 and CDR2 (germline): LGHNA, YSLEER. The CDR3 is 19 residues long. DNA of the CDR3: TGCGCCAGCAGCCAAGATCAGGCGGGGACTGGAGCAACTAATGAAAAACTGTTTTTT. Translated, it gives CASSQDQAGTGATNEKLFF.

This chain uses TRBV13 with TRBJ1-6; TRBD1 is a possible D gene (5 bases). V lost 2 bases and J 10 bases, leaving 12 bases between the germline ends. The CDR3 is made up of 14 amino acids. Germline V gene lookup returns CDR1 PRHDT and CDR2 FYEKMQ (reference sequence). The CDR3 loop reads CASSLLGEDSPLHF. CDR3 coding DNA: TGTGCCAGCAGCTTATTAGGGGAGGACTCACCCCTCCACTTT. Full variable domain (rest looked up from reference TRBV13 and TRBJ1-6): AAGVIQSPRHLIKEKRETATLKCYPIPRHDTVYWYQQGPGQDPQFLISFYEKMQSDKGSIPDRFSAQQFSDYHSELNMSSLELGDSALYFCASSLLGEDSPLHFGNGTRLTVT.

This clone was seen many times. The rearrangement links TRBV2 to TRBJ2-1; D may be TRBD2 (6 bases). CDR3 size: 16 residues. Trimming removed 3 bases from V and 0 bases from J, with 12 bases in between. In germline, CDR1 is SNHLY, CDR2 FYNNEI. CDR3 in amino acids: CASSEGGGNSYNEQFF. CDR3 bases: TGTGCCAGCAGTGAGGGCGGCGGGAACTCCTACAATGAGCAGTTCTTC.

This clone is a singleton in its sample. The chain links TRBV19 to TRBJ1-2, with D possibly being TRBD1 (6 bases). The CDR3 contains 13 residues. Germline CDR1 LNHDA, CDR2 SQIVND (reference sequence). V lost 8 bases and J 7 bases, leaving 17 bases between the germline ends. Here the CDR3 reads CASGSPGGGGYTF. CDR3 in DNA: TGTGCCAGTGGCTCTCCGGGGGGCGGTGGCTACACCTTC.

This clone is a singleton in its sample. V gene TRBV27 combines with J gene TRBJ2-7, with 12 bases identical to TRBD2. Germline trimming cut 4 bases from V and 5 bases from J; bases unmatched to any gene: 9. CDR3 length equals 16 residues. The germline V gene encodes CDR1 MNHEY and CDR2 SMNVEV (reference sequence). CDR3 bases: TGTGCCAGCAGTTCCTATTGGACTAGCGGGATCCACGAGCAGTACTTC. This sequence encodes CASSSYWTSGIHEQYF.

The V gene is TRBV7-2, the J gene TRBJ2-1, with D tentatively TRBD2 (7 bases). Per germline, CDR1 SGHTA and CDR2 FQGNSA. The CDR3 loop spans 16 amino acids. V was pared by 1 base and J by 9 bases, with 19 bases between. The CDR3 sequence is CASSLVGGGGSAEQFF. In DNA, the CDR3 is TGTGCCAGCAGCTTAGTTGGAGGGGGGGGGTCGGCTGAGCAGTTCTTC.

This sequence joins TRBV7-9 and TRBJ1-5; the D gene is possibly TRBD1 (5 bases). There are 17 residues in the CDR3. CDR1 is SEHNR and CDR2 is FQNEAQ in the germline V gene (reference sequence). Trimming removed 3 bases from V and 3 bases from J, with 18 bases in between. As DNA, the CDR3 is TGTGCCAGCAGCTTCATCTCGGGAAGCGGGGCCAATCAGCCCCAGCATTTT. Encoded protein: CASSFISGSGANQPQHF.

The V call is TRBV27, the J call TRBJ1-5; D is ambiguous. The germline CDR1 and CDR2 sequences are MNHEY and SMNVEV (reference sequence). The CDR3 loop spans 15 amino acids. V was pared by 2 bases and J by 0 bases, with 8 bases between. The CDR3 is CASSLGPYSNQPQHF. CDR3 nucleotides: TGTGCCAGCAGTTTAGGGCCCTATAGCAATCAGCCCCAGCATTTT.

This sequence joins TRBV2 and TRBJ1-2; 11 bases match TRBD1. The trim removed 8 bases at V and 8 bases at J, leaving 16 bases unmatched. CDR1 SNHLY and CDR2 FYNNEI come from the germline V gene. This CDR3 has 16 amino acids. For the CDR3, the DNA is TGTGCCAGCGGGCTGGACAGGGGGCGCGGTTCGTCAGGCTACACCTTC. Translating gives CASGLDRGRGSSGYTF.

Comments on this clone: A read error may produce the germline difference seen at one junction end. This chain uses TRBV29-1 with TRBJ1-2; TRBD1 matches at 9 bases. CDR1 is SQVTM and CDR2 is ANQGSEA in the germline V gene. The CDR3 is 14 amino acids. The CDR3 nucleotides are TGCAGCGTTGAAGCGGCTGGGACAGGGAATGGCTACCCCTTC. Translated, it gives CSVEAAGTGNGYPF. The variable domain in full, with the rest retrieved from reference TRBV29-1 and TRBJ1-2, is SAVISQKPSRDICQRGTSLTIQCQVDSQVTMMFWYRQQPGQSLTLIATANQGSEATYESGFVIDKFPISRPNLTFSTLTVSNMSPEDSSIYLCSVEAAGTGNGYPFGSGTRLTVV.

V gene TRBV5-4 combines with J gene TRBJ1-2; weak D call: TRBD1 (6 bases). Trimming left V 4 bases short and J 2 bases short, with 9 bases between. The germline CDR1 and CDR2 sequences are SGHNT and YYREEE (reference sequence). The CDR3 sequence is 13 residues long. Here the CDR3 reads CASSPDRNYGYTF. The CDR3 DNA reads as TGTGCCAGCAGCCCCGACAGGAACTATGGCTACACCTTC.

The chain uses TRBV10-3 and TRBJ2-5; 12 nucleotides match TRBD2. The V and J ends lost 2 bases and 4 bases, in that order; junction bases with no gene match: 5. From germline, CDR1 is ENHRY and CDR2 SYGVKD. The CDR3 sequence is 16 residues long. The CDR3 loop reads CAISEPRGLAGETQYF. In nucleotides, the CDR3 is TGTGCCATCAGTGAGCCAAGGGGACTAGCGGGAGAGACCCAGTACTTC.

CDR3 residues: CASRPWDRNAGANVLTF. The CDR3 nucleotides read TGTGCCAGTAGACCCTGGGACAGGAATGCTGGGGCCAACGTCCTGACTTTC. The chain joins TRBV19 to TRBJ2-6; 8 nucleotides agree with TRBD1. With V trimmed by 6 bases and J by 2 bases, 9 bases remained unmatched. Germline CDR1 is LNHDA and CDR2 is SQIVND (reference sequence). The CDR3 covers 17 residues.

The genes are TRBV28 and TRBJ1-1, with a possible D match to TRBD1 (5 bases). The CDR3 has 16 amino acids. Germline loops: CDR1 MDHEN, CDR2 SYDVKM. Trimming left V 8 bases short and J 2 bases short, with 21 bases between. CDR3 bases: TGTGCCAGCTACTCAATTGGGGGGGGACTTAACACTGAAGCTTTCTTT. Encoded protein: CASYSIGGGLNTEAFF.

CDR3 nucleotides: TGCGCCAGCAGCTCGTACAGGGGGCCGGGAAACATTCAGTACTTC. Its translation is CASSSYRGPGNIQYF. The chain employs TRBV5-1 and TRBJ2-4; 9 nucleotides align to TRBD1. CDR3 length equals 15 residues. The trim removed 3 bases at V and 6 bases at J, leaving 7 bases unmatched. Germline CDR1 and CDR2: SGHRS and YFSETQ. Looking up the rest from reference TRBV5-1 and TRBJ2-4 gives the full variable domain: KAGVTQTPRYLIKTRGQQVTLSCSPISGHRSVSWYQQTPGQGLQFLFEYFSETQRNKGNFPGRFSGRQFSNSRSEMNVSTLELGDSALYLCASSSYRGPGNIQYFGAGTRLSVL.

V gene TRBV5-1 combines with J gene TRBJ2-1; D is unclear. Per the germline V gene, CDR1 is SGHRS and CDR2 is YFSETQ. The CDR3 runs 11 residues. Trimming stripped 4 bases from V and 5 bases from J, with 4 bases between. The CDR3 loop is CASSLNNEQFF. The DNA of the CDR3 is TGCGCCAGCAGCCTAAACAATGAGCAGTTCTTC.